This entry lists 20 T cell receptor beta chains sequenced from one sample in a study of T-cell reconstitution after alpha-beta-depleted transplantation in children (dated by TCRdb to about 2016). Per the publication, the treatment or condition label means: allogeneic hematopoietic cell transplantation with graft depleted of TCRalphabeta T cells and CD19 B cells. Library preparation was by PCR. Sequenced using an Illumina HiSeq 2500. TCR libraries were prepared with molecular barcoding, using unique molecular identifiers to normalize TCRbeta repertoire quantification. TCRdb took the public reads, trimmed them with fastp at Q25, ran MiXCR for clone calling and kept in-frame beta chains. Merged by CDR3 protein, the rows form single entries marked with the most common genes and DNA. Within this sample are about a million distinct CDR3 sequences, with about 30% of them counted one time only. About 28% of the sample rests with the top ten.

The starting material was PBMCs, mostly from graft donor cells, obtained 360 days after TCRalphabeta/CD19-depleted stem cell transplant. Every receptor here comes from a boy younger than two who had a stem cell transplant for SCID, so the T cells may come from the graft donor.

CDR3 amino acids: CASSQDQPGLQETQYF. CDR3 bases: TGTGCCAGCAGCCAAGATCAGCCGGGGCTACAAGAGACCCAGTACTTC. The chain links TRBV3-1 to TRBJ2-5, with D possibly called TRBD1 or TRBD2 (5 bases each). Germline lookup yields CDR1 LGHDT and CDR2 YNNKEL (reference sequence). The CDR3 runs to 16 residues. V was shortened by 0 bases and J by 2 bases, with 13 bases between the two germline ends.

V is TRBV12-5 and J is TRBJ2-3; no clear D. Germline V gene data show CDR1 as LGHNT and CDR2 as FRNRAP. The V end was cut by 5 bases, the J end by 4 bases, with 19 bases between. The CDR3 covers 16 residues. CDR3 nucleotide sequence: TGTGCTAGTGGTACCCACCCGATTGTTGGGGCAGATACGCAGTATTTT. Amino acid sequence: CASGTHPIVGADTQYF.

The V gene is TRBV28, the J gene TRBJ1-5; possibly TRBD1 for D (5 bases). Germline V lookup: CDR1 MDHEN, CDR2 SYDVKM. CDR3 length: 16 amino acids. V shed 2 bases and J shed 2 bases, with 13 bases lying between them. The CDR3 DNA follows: TGTGCCAGCAGTTTACGGGGGATATCGGGCAATCAGCCCCAGCATTTT. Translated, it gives CASSLRGISGNQPQHF.

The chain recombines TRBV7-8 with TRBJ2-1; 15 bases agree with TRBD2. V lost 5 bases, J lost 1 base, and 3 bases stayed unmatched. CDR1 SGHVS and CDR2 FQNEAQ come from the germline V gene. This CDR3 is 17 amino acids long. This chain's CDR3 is CASSQGLAGGSYNEQFF. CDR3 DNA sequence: TGTGCCAGCAGCCAGGGACTAGCGGGGGGTTCCTACAATGAGCAGTTCTTC.

The CDR3 protein is CASSPKDLAKNIQYF. The CDR3 bases are TGTGCCAGCAGCCCGAAGGATCTAGCCAAAAACATTCAGTACTTC. The chain has TRBV6-1 and TRBJ2-4, with D unclear. The CDR3 covers 15 residues. Germline V gene data show CDR1 as MNHNS and CDR2 as SASEGT. V gave up 6 bases and J gave up 0 bases, with 12 bases separating them.

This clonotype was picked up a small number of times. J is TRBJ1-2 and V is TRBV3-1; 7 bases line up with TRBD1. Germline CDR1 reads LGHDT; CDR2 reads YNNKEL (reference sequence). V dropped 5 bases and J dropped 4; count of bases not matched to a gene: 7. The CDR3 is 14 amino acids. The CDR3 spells CASSVTGATYGYTF. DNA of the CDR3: TGTGCCAGCAGCGTAACAGGGGCCACCTATGGCTACACCTTC.

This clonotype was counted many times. The CDR3 coding sequence is TGTGCCAGCAGCCTTGCGGGGGGTTCACCCCTCCACTTT. This codes for CASSLAGGSPLHF. The genes are TRBV12-3 or TRBV12-4 and TRBJ1-6; D may be TRBD1 (5 bases). V was shortened by 6 bases and J by 9 bases, with 12 bases between the two germline ends. The CDR3 consists of 13 residues.

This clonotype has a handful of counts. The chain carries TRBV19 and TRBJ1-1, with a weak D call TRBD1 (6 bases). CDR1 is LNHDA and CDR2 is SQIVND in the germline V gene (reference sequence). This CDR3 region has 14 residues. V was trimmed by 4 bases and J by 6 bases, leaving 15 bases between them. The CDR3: CASSKGRGNAEAFF. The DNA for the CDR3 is TGTGCCAGTAGTAAGGGCAGGGGAAATGCTGAAGCTTTCTTT.

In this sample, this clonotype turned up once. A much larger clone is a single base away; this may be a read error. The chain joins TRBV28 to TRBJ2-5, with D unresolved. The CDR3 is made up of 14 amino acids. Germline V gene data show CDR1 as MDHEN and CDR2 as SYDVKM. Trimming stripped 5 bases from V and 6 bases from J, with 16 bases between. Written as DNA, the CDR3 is TGTGCCAGCAGTGGGCCAGCTCCTCAACAGACCCAGTACTTC. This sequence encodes CASSGPAPQQTQYF.

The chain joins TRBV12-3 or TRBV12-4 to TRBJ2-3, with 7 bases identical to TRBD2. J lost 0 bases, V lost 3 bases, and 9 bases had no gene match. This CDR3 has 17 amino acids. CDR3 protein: CASSFFAGGISTDTQYF. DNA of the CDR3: TGTGCCAGCAGTTTTTTCGCCGGGGGGATTAGCACAGATACGCAGTATTTT.

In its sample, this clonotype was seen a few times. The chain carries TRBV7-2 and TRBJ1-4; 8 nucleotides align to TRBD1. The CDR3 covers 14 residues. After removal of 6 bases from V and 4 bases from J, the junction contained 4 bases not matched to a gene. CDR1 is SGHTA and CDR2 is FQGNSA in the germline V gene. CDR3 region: CASRPGGFNEKLFF. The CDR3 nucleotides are TGTGCCAGCAGACCAGGGGGCTTTAATGAAAAACTGTTTTTT.

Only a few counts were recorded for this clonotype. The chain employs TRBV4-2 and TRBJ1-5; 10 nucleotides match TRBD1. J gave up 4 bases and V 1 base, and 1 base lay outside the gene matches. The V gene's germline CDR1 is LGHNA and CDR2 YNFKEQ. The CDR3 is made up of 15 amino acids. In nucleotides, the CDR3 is TGTGCCAGCAGCCAAGCGGGACAGGGGAATCAGCCCCAGCATTTT. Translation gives CASSQAGQGNQPQHF.

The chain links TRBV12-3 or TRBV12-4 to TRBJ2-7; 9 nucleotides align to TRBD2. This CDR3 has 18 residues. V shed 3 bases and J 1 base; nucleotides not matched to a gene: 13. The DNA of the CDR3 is TGTGCCAGCAGTTTGGTCTGGCGGGGGGGCGTAAGTTCCTACGAGCAGTACTTC. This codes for CASSLVWRGGVSSYEQYF.

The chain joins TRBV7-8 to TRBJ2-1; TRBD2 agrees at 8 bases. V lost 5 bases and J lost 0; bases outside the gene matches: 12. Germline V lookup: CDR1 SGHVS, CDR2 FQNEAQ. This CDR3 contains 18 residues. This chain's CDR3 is CASSRGGSGSSSYNEQFF. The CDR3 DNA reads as TGTGCCAGCAGCCGTGGGGGAAGCGGGAGTAGCTCCTACAATGAGCAGTTCTTC.

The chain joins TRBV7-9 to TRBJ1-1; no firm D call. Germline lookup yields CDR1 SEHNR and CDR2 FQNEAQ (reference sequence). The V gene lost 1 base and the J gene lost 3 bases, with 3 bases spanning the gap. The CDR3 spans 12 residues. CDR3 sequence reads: CASSLDDTEAFF. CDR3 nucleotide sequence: TGTGCCAGCAGCTTAGATGACACTGAAGCTTTCTTT.

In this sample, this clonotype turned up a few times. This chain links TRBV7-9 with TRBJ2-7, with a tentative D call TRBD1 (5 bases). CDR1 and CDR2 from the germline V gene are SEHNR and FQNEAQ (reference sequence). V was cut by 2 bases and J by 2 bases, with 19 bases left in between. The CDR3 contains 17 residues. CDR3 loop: CASSLYLRRTPTYEQYF. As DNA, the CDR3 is TGTGCCAGCAGCTTATATTTGAGGCGGACACCAACCTACGAGCAGTACTTC. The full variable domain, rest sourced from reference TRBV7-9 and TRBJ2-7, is DTGVSQNPRHKITKRGQNVTFRCDPISEHNRLYWYRQTLGQGPEFLTYFQNEAQLEKSRLLSDRFSAERPKGSFSTLEIQRTEQGDSAMYLCASSLYLRRTPTYEQYFGPGTRLTVT.

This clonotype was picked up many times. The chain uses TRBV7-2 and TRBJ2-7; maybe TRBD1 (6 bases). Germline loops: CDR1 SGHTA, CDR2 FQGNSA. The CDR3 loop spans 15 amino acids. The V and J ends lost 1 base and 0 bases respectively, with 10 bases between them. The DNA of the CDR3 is TGTGCCAGCAGCTTAGGCAGGGGTTCCTCCTACGAGCAGTACTTC. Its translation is CASSLGRGSSYEQYF.

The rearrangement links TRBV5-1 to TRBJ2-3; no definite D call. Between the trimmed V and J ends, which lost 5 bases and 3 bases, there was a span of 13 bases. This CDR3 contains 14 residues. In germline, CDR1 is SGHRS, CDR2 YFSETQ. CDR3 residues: CASRGRRETDTQYF. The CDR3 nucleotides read TGCGCCAGCAGAGGCCGCAGAGAAACAGATACGCAGTATTTT.

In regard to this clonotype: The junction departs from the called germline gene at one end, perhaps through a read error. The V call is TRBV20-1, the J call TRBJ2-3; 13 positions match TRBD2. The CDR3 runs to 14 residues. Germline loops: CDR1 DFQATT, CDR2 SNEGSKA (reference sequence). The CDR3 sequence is CCAPLAGGPDTQYF. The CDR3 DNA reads TGCTGTGCACCACTAGCGGGGGGGCCAGATACGCAGTATTTT.

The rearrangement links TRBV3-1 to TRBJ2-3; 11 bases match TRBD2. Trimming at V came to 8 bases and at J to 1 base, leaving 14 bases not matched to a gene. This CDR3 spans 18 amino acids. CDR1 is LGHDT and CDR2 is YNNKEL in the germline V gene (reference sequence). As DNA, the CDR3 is TGTGCCAGCTGTCCCTGGGGTAGCGGGGGGGCGGGCACAGATACGCAGTATTTT. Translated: CASCPWGSGGAGTDTQYF.